This T cell receptor (beta chain) was sequenced in a study of radiotherapy plus CTLA-4 blockade in lung cancer. Method: immunoSEQ multiplex PCR; TCRdb's copy keeps in-frame clones and lacks some. Counted here are around 32,000 clones, roughly four fifths occurring once; the ten biggest clones make up 20% to 25%. V gave up 1 base and J gave up 6 bases; unmatched junction bases: 12. This CDR3 has 17 amino acids. Per the germline V gene, CDR1 is MNHEY and CDR2 is SMNVEV (reference sequence). Details on this clone: Antigen unknown.

Study-level points and caveats: The best prediction of response reportedly came from early blood T cell clone dynamics, with interferon-beta. The study found tumor-derived TCR clones expanded in blood after radiotherapy plus ipilimumab.

The sequence came from a human donor with non-small cell lung cancer that progressed on radiotherapy plus ipilimumab. The chain has TRBV27 and TRBJ1-1, with TRBD1 matching over 9 bases. The sequences come from peripheral blood, collected from a patient treated with radiotherapy plus ipilimumab. The CDR3 here is CASSLLGLDRGGPEAFF. Here the CDR3 DNA reads TGTGCCAGCAGTTTATTAGGTCTGGACAGGGGTGGCCCTGAAGCTTTCTTT.